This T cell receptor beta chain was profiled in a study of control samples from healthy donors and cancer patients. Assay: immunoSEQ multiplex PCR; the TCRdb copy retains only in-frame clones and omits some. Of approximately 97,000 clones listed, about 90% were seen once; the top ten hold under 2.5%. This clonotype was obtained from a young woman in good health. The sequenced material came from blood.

CDR3 amino acids: CASSQDPPTGRSYDNEQFF. In DNA, the CDR3 is TGCGCCAGCAGCCAAGATCCCCCGACGGGCAGGTCCTACGACAATGAGCAGTTCTTC. The rearrangement links TRBV4-3 to TRBJ2-1; D call uncertain. Germline assignment: CDR1 LGHNA and CDR2 YSLEER. The CDR3 totals 19 residues. V was clipped by 0 bases and J by 5 bases, with 23 bases between them.